This is a list of T cell receptor beta chains from one sample in a study of identical twins. From the 5' RACE reads, TCRdb called clonotypes with MiXCR, one entry per CDR3 protein. Of hundreds of thousands of distinct CDR3 sequences in the sample, approximately 22% were seen once. The data also belong to a second study, concerning T cells expressing NK-cell markers.

Sequencing input: PBMCs. These receptors were collected from a woman aged 18-30 years in good health. The CDR3 runs from the conserved cysteine through the conserved F or W. The order of the fields is J gene, clone size, V gene, D gene, CDR3 DNA, CDR3 protein. A D gene is named only where the DNA matches it firmly. Clone size is given for some rows only: seen once, a few or many times, or a class if the clone is expanded.

TRBJ2-7,few,TRBV20-1,NA,TGCAGTGTACTCTCCGGGACCTCCTACGAGCAGTACTTC,CSVLSGTSYEQYF
TRBJ1-1,few,TRBV20-1,TRBD1,TGCAGTGCTAGAGATAGTGACAGGGTGGAAGAAGCTTTCTTT,CSARDSDRVEEAFF
TRBJ2-3,few,TRBV5-6,TRBD1,TGTGCCAGCAGCGTTCCGGGACAGGGTTTCATAGATACGCAGTATTTT,CASSVPGQGFIDTQYF
TRBJ2-1,NA,TRBV7-2,TRBD2,TGTGCCAGCAGCTTAGAGGTAGCGGGAGGATCGAATGAGCAGTTCTTC,CASSLEVAGGSNEQFF
TRBJ2-1,few,TRBV9,NA,TGTGCCAGCAGCGTAGAGTCGACGGGAGTCTGGAATGAGCAGTTCTTC,CASSVESTGVWNEQFF
TRBJ1-1,few,TRBV7-9,NA,TGTGCCGGCTACCTGAACACTGAAGCTTTCTTT,CAGYLNTEAFF
TRBJ2-5,many,TRBV20-1,NA,TGCAGTGCCGGAGCGGACACTACGGAGACCCAGTACTTC,CSAGADTTETQYF
TRBJ2-7,few,TRBV6-1,TRBD1,TGTGCCAGCAGGAGGGGTACAGGGGGCAGCGAGCAGTACTTC,CASRRGTGGSEQYF
TRBJ2-7,NA,TRBV20-1,TRBD1,TGCAGTGCTGCCGGGACAGCCGAGCAGTACTTC,CSAAGTAEQYF
TRBJ2-5,few,TRBV15,TRBD2,TGTGCCACCAGCAGACCTAAAGCGGGAGGGCGTCATGAGACCCAGTACTTC,CATSRPKAGGRHETQYF
TRBJ1-1,few,TRBV7-2,NA,TGTGCCAGCAGCTTAGTCGGAGGGGACGAAGCTTTCTTT,CASSLVGGDEAFF
TRBJ2-6,once,TRBV4-2,NA,TGTGCCAGCAGCCAAGATCTCGGGGGCCAAGGGGCCAACGTCCTGACTTTC,CASSQDLGGQGANVLTF
TRBJ2-7,NA,TRBV7-9,NA,TGTGCCAGCAGCTTAGGACAGGCTTGGCACGAGCAGTACTTC,CASSLGQAWHEQYF
TRBJ2-1,many,TRBV9,NA,TGTGCCAGCAGCGTAGTTAGTAGCCTAAGTTACAATGAGCAGTTCTTC,CASSVVSSLSYNEQFF
TRBJ2-7,few,TRBV5-1,TRBD1,TGCGCCAGCAGCTGGGGACAGGAGAGCTCCTACGAGCAGTACTTC,CASSWGQESSYEQYF
TRBJ2-1,NA,TRBV6-5,NA,TGTGCCAGCAGTTACACTGCAGGCCCAAGCTCCTACAATGAGCAGTTCTTC,CASSYTAGPSSYNEQFF
TRBJ2-1,few,TRBV7-2,TRBD2,TGTGCCAGCAGCTTCCGGACTAGCCGTTACAATGAGCAGTTCTTC,CASSFRTSRYNEQFF
TRBJ2-2,NA,TRBV7-6,NA,TGTGCCAGCAGCTTAGAGTTAGTCCAAAACACCGGGGAGCTGTTTTTT,CASSLELVQNTGELFF
TRBJ2-7,NA,TRBV28,NA,TGTGCCAGCAGTCCCGTCGACAGGTACGAGCAGTACTTC,CASSPVDRYEQYF
TRBJ2-1,few,TRBV25-1,NA,TGTGCCAGCAGTGAATCTATCGCTCCCCGGGAGCAGTTCTTC,CASSESIAPREQFF
TRBJ2-7,NA,TRBV4-3,NA,TGCGCCAGCAGCCAAGACGAATCTCCCCGTTCCGAGCAGTACTTC,CASSQDESPRSEQYF
TRBJ1-5,NA,TRBV12-3/TRBV12-4,TRBD1,TGTGCCAGCAGTCAGGGGTGGGGACAGGGAAGACAGCCCCAGCATTTT,CASSQGWGQGRQPQHF
TRBJ1-2,NA,TRBV6-5,NA,TGTGCCAGCAGTTACTCGGGGACGGATTATGGCTACACCTTC,CASSYSGTDYGYTF
TRBJ2-7,NA,TRBV7-2,NA,TGTGCCAGCAGCCCTTTGAGGTGGGAGCAGTACTTC,CASSPLRWEQYF
TRBJ2-3,many,TRBV24-1,NA,TGTGCCACCAGTGAAACAGATACGCAGTATTTT,CATSETDTQYF
TRBJ2-3,many,TRBV18,TRBD1,TGTGCCAGCTCACGACAGACCGGGACAGGGGTACAATTTGCTACGCAGTATTTT,CASSRQTGTGVQFATQYF
TRBJ1-5,NA,TRBV12-3/TRBV12-4,TRBD1,TGTGCCAGCTGCCGCCTGGGACAGGGGAAAGGGCAGCCCCAGCATTTT,CASCRLGQGKGQPQHF
TRBJ2-1,NA,TRBV6-1,NA,TGTGCCAGCAGTGAAAGGACCCCAGGGAATGAGCAGTTCTTC,CASSERTPGNEQFF
TRBJ1-3,NA,TRBV7-9,NA,TGTGCCAGCAGCTTTCCCCGGGGAAACACCATATATTTT,CASSFPRGNTIYF
TRBJ2-5,few,TRBV7-9,TRBD1,TGTGCCAGCAGCTCTAGGGGGCCCATCCAAGAGACCCAGTACTTC,CASSSRGPIQETQYF
TRBJ2-2,few,TRBV20-1,NA,TGCAGTGCTAGAGATATCTCGAACACCGGGGAGCTGTTTTTT,CSARDISNTGELFF
TRBJ2-3,NA,TRBV20-1,NA,TGCAGTGCTAGGGACACCCGACTGGATACGCAGTATTTT,CSARDTRLDTQYF
TRBJ2-2,many,TRBV6-4,TRBD2,TGTGCCAGCAGTGAGACTAGCGAAACCGGGGAGCTGTTTTTT,CASSETSETGELFF
TRBJ2-1,few,TRBV10-3,TRBD2,TGTGCCATCAGTGAGCCTCTAGCGGGAGGGCCGAATGAGCAGTTCTTC,CAISEPLAGGPNEQFF
TRBJ1-1,few,TRBV7-9,NA,TGTGCCAGCAGCCGAGGGACGGTAGAAGCTTTCTTT,CASSRGTVEAFF
TRBJ2-1,NA,TRBV20-1,NA,TGCAGTGCACGGGGGCAGCTTAAGTATGAGCAGTTCTTC,CSARGQLKYEQFF
TRBJ2-1,NA,TRBV29-1,NA,TGCAGCGTTGAAGATCCAGGACCAGGTCAGTTCTTC,CSVEDPGPGQFF